This T cell receptor beta chain was captured in a study of T cell responses to AZD1222 COVID-19 vaccine. The count of this clone is one. The table came from immunoSEQ multiplex PCR; TCRdb's copy has only in-frame clones and leaves some out. The sample contains 140,000 or so clones, 85% to 90% of which appear only once. Germline loops: CDR1 WSHSY, CDR2 SAAADI. The CDR3 covers 12 residues. The V end lost 8 bases, the J end lost 7 bases, and 11 bases lay between the germline ends. The V and J genes are TRBV10-2 and TRBJ2-2, with D possibly being TRBD2 (7 bases). Sequenced here: peripheral blood, sampled 28 days after the second AZD1222 dose. This TCR came from an adult who received the AZD1222 COVID-19 vaccine. The CDR3 spells CASHREGGELFF. The CDR3 nucleotides read TGCGCCAGCCACAGGGAGGGCGGGGAGCTGTTTTTT.